Listed below are T cell receptor beta chains from one sample, sequenced in a study of blood T cell repertoires in COVID-19. The data were produced by immunoSEQ multiplex PCR, yet TCRdb's version contains in-frame clones alone and is incomplete. The data show some 460,000 clones, with 80% to 90% seen just once and more than 4% held by the top ten. Material: peripheral blood. These receptors were collected from a young woman with acute or convalescent COVID-19. Both conserved end residues are part of each CDR3. Fields, in order: J gene, D gene, V gene, clone size, CDR3 protein, CDR3 DNA. The D gene is left open where the match is weak. The size entry is marked missing in some rows and otherwise reads once, few, many or a size class.

j_gene: TRBJ2-3; d_gene: NA; v_gene: TRBV7-3; abundance: NA; CDR3aa: CASSPGTNTDTQYF; CDR3nt: TGTGCCAGCAGCCCCGGGACAAACACAGATACGCAGTATTTT
j_gene: TRBJ1-2; d_gene: NA; v_gene: TRBV14; abundance: NA; CDR3aa: CASSPRTWVGTHYGYTF; CDR3nt: TGTGCCAGCAGCCCCAGAACGTGGGTTGGGACTCACTATGGCTACACCTTC
j_gene: TRBJ2-7; d_gene: TRBD1; v_gene: TRBV27; abundance: NA; CDR3aa: CASSFGTALYEQYF; CDR3nt: TGTGCCAGCAGTTTCGGGACAGCCTTATACGAGCAGTACTTC
j_gene: TRBJ1-1; d_gene: NA; v_gene: TRBV5-4; abundance: NA; CDR3aa: CASSWRQRRGEAFF; CDR3nt: TGTGCCAGCAGCTGGAGACAGCGGCGGGGTGAAGCTTTCTTT
j_gene: TRBJ2-4; d_gene: NA; v_gene: TRBV30; abundance: NA; CDR3aa: CAWNNPQGMGNIQYF; CDR3nt: TGTGCCTGGAACAATCCCCAGGGTATGGGAAACATTCAGTACTTC
j_gene: TRBJ1-5; d_gene: NA; v_gene: TRBV6-5; abundance: NA; CDR3aa: CASRSEPAGNQPQHF; CDR3nt: TGTGCCAGCAGGTCGGAGCCCGCGGGCAATCAGCCCCAGCATTTT
j_gene: TRBJ2-1; d_gene: TRBD2; v_gene: TRBV4-2; abundance: NA; CDR3aa: CASSQGSSGGNEQFF; CDR3nt: TGTGCCAGCAGCCAAGGGAGTAGCGGGGGAAATGAGCAGTTCTTC
j_gene: TRBJ2-7; d_gene: NA; v_gene: TRBV9; abundance: NA; CDR3aa: CASSLGTGSSYEQYF; CDR3nt: TGTGCCAGCAGCTTAGGTACAGGAAGCTCCTACGAGCAGTACTTC
j_gene: TRBJ1-2; d_gene: TRBD1; v_gene: TRBV30; abundance: NA; CDR3aa: CAWSDGTGERHGYTF; CDR3nt: TGTGCCTGGAGTGACGGGACAGGGGAGCGTCATGGCTACACCTTC
j_gene: TRBJ2-7; d_gene: TRBD1; v_gene: TRBV7-8; abundance: NA; CDR3aa: CASRDRGPYEQYF; CDR3nt: TGTGCCAGCAGGGACAGGGGACCCTACGAGCAGTACTTC
j_gene: TRBJ1-2; d_gene: TRBD1; v_gene: TRBV9; abundance: NA; CDR3aa: CASSVGGTGGHYGYTF; CDR3nt: TGTGCCAGCAGCGTAGGTGGGACAGGGGGGCACTATGGCTACACCTTC
j_gene: TRBJ2-7; d_gene: TRBD1; v_gene: TRBV5-1; abundance: NA; CDR3aa: CASSFLPPGQASYEQYF; CDR3nt: TGCGCCAGCAGCTTCTTACCGCCGGGACAGGCTTCCTACGAGCAGTACTTC
j_gene: TRBJ1-2; d_gene: NA; v_gene: TRBV14; abundance: NA; CDR3aa: CASSQDLRGAGGYTF; CDR3nt: TGTGCCAGCAGCCAAGATCTCCGAGGTGCTGGTGGCTACACCTTC
j_gene: TRBJ1-5; d_gene: NA; v_gene: TRBV19; abundance: NA; CDR3aa: CASSGQGGQPQHF; CDR3nt: TGTGCCAGTAGTGGCCAGGGAGGTCAGCCCCAGCATTTT
j_gene: TRBJ2-7; d_gene: NA; v_gene: TRBV7-9; abundance: few; CDR3aa: CASSLINKDRGYEQYF; CDR3nt: TGTGCCAGCAGCTTAATCAACAAGGACAGAGGCTACGAGCAGTACTTC
j_gene: TRBJ1-1; d_gene: NA; v_gene: TRBV27; abundance: NA; CDR3aa: CASSFRWRGGGHTEAFF; CDR3nt: TGTGCCAGCAGTTTTAGGTGGCGTGGGGGGGGACACACTGAAGCTTTCTTT
j_gene: TRBJ1-2; d_gene: TRBD1; v_gene: TRBV30; abundance: NA; CDR3aa: CAWRTQGDRDEGYTF; CDR3nt: TGTGCCTGGAGGACTCAAGGGGACAGGGATGAGGGCTACACCTTC
j_gene: TRBJ2-7; d_gene: TRBD1; v_gene: TRBV7-9; abundance: NA; CDR3aa: CASSPPRPDRGPYEQYF; CDR3nt: TGTGCCAGCAGCCCACCCCGCCCGGACAGGGGTCCCTACGAGCAGTACTTC
j_gene: TRBJ2-1; d_gene: NA; v_gene: TRBV6-4; abundance: NA; CDR3aa: CASSAGTSSYNEQFF; CDR3nt: TGTGCCAGCAGCGCCGGGACAAGCTCCTACAATGAGCAGTTCTTC
j_gene: TRBJ2-1; d_gene: NA; v_gene: TRBV4-1; abundance: NA; CDR3aa: CASSLTVYRDEQFF; CDR3nt: TGCGCCAGCAGCCTAACGGTCTACAGGGATGAGCAGTTCTTC